This TCR beta chain was recovered during a study of CD8+ T cells in alopecia areata. Extraction of RNA preceded its reverse transcription into cDNA, which served as the sequencing template. Produced via immunoSEQ multiplex PCR; TCRdb's table is partial and in-frame only. The table records about 42,000 clones, roughly 65% of them present only once. Notes on the study in general: Persistence during tofacitinib was seen for many expanded lesional clones in scalp and blood. Normal scalp showed lower clonality than lesional scalp, especially alopecia totalis/universalis. Mice showed clearer TCR sharing than patients did, a gap that was possibly HLA-related.

Regarding treatment: oral pan-JAK inhibitor, 5-10 mg twice daily. Obtained from alopecia areata patients were lesional scalp punch biopsies along with peripheral blood. Germline V gene data show CDR1 as SQVTM and CDR2 as ANQGSEA. The CDR3 extends over 13 amino acids. V lost 7 bases to trimming and J lost 8 bases; unmatched junction nucleotides: 9. About this clone: What it binds is not known.

J is TRBJ1-1 and V is TRBV29-1, with 11 nucleotides matching TRBD1. Sequencing was performed on CD8+ T cells sorted from blood, taken at week 4, from a patient treated with tofacitinib. The sequence was obtained from a human donor with alopecia areata. Written as DNA, the CDR3 is TGCAGCGATGAGGACAGGGGGCTAGTGGAAGCTTTCTTT. Amino acid sequence: CSDEDRGLVEAFF.